This T cell receptor (beta chain) was found in a study of blood T cell repertoires in COVID-19. Profiled with immunoSEQ multiplex PCR; TCRdb holds only in-frame clones, not every one. Of approximately 330,000 clones in the sample, 85% to 90% were seen once. The cohort comprised adults aged 18 to 89 years residing in about 25 US areas. Losses at the gene ends were 0 bases for V and 6 bases for J; bases not matched to a gene: 18. Looked up from germline, CDR1 is LGHDT and CDR2 is YNNKEL (reference sequence). The CDR3 totals 20 residues. This chain joins TRBV3-1 (or the pseudogene TRBV3-2) and TRBJ1-4; TRBD1 matches at 8 bases. Sequencing was carried out using PBMCs or T cells enriched from blood (not recorded which). This clonotype was obtained from a woman in her twenties or thirties who had recovered from COVID-19. The CDR3 region has the DNA TGTGCCAGCAGCCAAGATCCCCAACGGAACAGGGGGGGACCATATGAAAAACTGTTTTTT. Amino acid sequence: CASSQDPQRNRGGPYEKLFF.